This passage covers 21 T cell receptor beta chains from one sample sequenced in a study of PD-L1 blockade in urothelial cancer. The table came from immunoSEQ multiplex PCR; TCRdb's copy has only in-frame clones and leaves some out. The table records more than 45,000 clones, about nine tenths of them present only once. The material was PBMCs, obtained around atezolizumab (anti-PD-L1) treatment. The receptor set was obtained from an elderly man with urothelial cancer.

This clone was seen just once. The chain combines TRBV18 with TRBJ1-2; 7 nucleotides match TRBD1. The junction had 6 bases not matched to a gene; V was cut back by 3 bases and J by 2 bases. The CDR3 extends over 15 amino acids. Germline CDR1 reads KGHSH; CDR2 reads LQKENI. In DNA form, the CDR3 reads TGTGCCAGCTCACCCGAACAGGGGCGAAACTATGGCTACACCTTC. Translating gives CASSPEQGRNYGYTF.

The rearrangement joins TRBV19 to TRBJ1-5; 7 nucleotides align to TRBD1. V lost 4 bases and J lost 3; bases outside the gene matches: 12. In germline, CDR1 is LNHDA, CDR2 SQIVND (reference sequence). CDR3 size: 17 residues. CDR3 protein: CASSTGGQAYDNQPQHF. The DNA of the CDR3 is TGTGCCAGTAGTACAGGTGGACAGGCTTACGACAATCAGCCCCAGCATTTT. The whole variable domain, filled in from reference TRBV19 and TRBJ1-5, reads DGGITQSPKYLFRKEGQNVTLSCEQNLNHDAMYWYRQDPGQGLRLIYYSQIVNDFQKGDIAEGYSVSREKKESFPLTVTSAQKNPTAFYLCASSTGGQAYDNQPQHFGDGTRLSIL.

V gene TRBV28 combines with J gene TRBJ1-2; maybe TRBD1 (5 bases). V was shortened by 6 bases and J by 2 bases, with 13 bases between the two germline ends. The germline V gene encodes CDR1 MDHEN and CDR2 SYDVKM. CDR3 length: 14 amino acids. The CDR3 is CASSPGGSNYGYTF. DNA of the CDR3: TGTGCCAGCAGCCCCGGGGGGTCCAACTATGGCTACACCTTC.

The chain couples TRBV6-1 to TRBJ1-4; D is unclear. Trimming took off 5 bases at V and 7 bases at J, with 14 bases between the two ends. CDR1 and CDR2 from the germline V gene are MNHNS and SASEGT. The CDR3 sequence is 14 residues long. The CDR3 DNA reads TGTGCCAGCAGTAAATCTGCGGGATTTGAAAAACTGTTTTTT. It yields the protein CASSKSAGFEKLFF.

The chain combines TRBV7-9 with TRBJ2-7; D possibly corresponds to TRBD2 (6 bases). The CDR3 loop spans 13 amino acids. Germline V gene sequence: CDR1 SEHNR, CDR2 FQNEAQ (reference sequence). V was cut by 3 bases and J by 5 bases, with 11 bases left in between. Written as DNA, the CDR3 is TGTGCCAGCAGCTTCCTGGGAGGCGACGAGCAGTACTTC. It is translated as CASSFLGGDEQYF.

The chain recombines TRBV19 with TRBJ1-2; 7 bases fit TRBD1. V shed 6 bases and J 4 bases; nucleotides not matched to a gene: 8. Germline values: CDR1 LNHDA, CDR2 SQIVND (reference sequence). This CDR3 region has 14 residues. The CDR3 sequence: CASSQGQGVYGYTF. For the CDR3, the DNA is TGTGCCAGTAGCCAGGGGCAGGGGGTCTATGGCTACACCTTC.

The J gene is TRBJ2-3, the V gene TRBV13, with D unresolved. Germline loops: CDR1 PRHDT, CDR2 FYEKMQ (reference sequence). The ends were cut back, 2 bases at V and 2 bases at J, with 8 bases in the middle. The CDR3 is 14 amino acids. The CDR3 coding sequence is TGTGCCAGCAGCTTAAAAACAGTCACAGATACGCAGTATTTT. Its translation is CASSLKTVTDTQYF. The full variable domain, with the rest looked up from reference TRBV13 and TRBJ2-3, is AAGVIQSPRHLIKEKRETATLKCYPIPRHDTVYWYQQGPGQDPQFLISFYEKMQSDKGSIPDRFSAQQFSDYHSELNMSSLELGDSALYFCASSLKTVTDTQYFGPGTRLTVL.

The chain's CDR3 is CASSPGHLSGELFF. CDR3 bases: TGCGCCAGCAGCCCCGGACACTTGAGCGGGGAGCTGTTTTTT. The J gene is TRBJ2-2, the V gene TRBV5-1; the D gene is possibly TRBD1 (5 bases). The CDR3 covers 14 residues. V was shortened by 4 bases and J by 7 bases, with 14 bases between the two germline ends. The V gene's germline CDR1 is SGHRS and CDR2 YFSETQ.

This chain links TRBV27 with TRBJ1-5, with D possibly matching TRBD1 (6 bases). V was shortened by 7 bases and J by 4 bases, with 14 bases between the two germline ends. The length of the CDR3 is 14 residues. Germline loops: CDR1 MNHEY, CDR2 SMNVEV (reference sequence). CDR3 residues: CASKSGGGNQPQHF. The CDR3 bases are TGTGCCAGCAAATCGGGGGGCGGGAATCAGCCCCAGCATTTT.

The chain joins TRBV30 to TRBJ2-2; 9 nucleotides agree with TRBD2. There are 15 residues in the CDR3. V shed 2 bases and J 6 bases; nucleotides not matched to a gene: 7. Germline lookup yields CDR1 GTSNPN and CDR2 SVGIG (reference sequence). CDR3 nucleotide sequence: TGTGCCTGGAGTAAGGCGGGAGGGCCAGCCGGGGAGCTGTTTTTT. Protein product: CAWSKAGGPAGELFF.

The V and J genes are TRBV2 and TRBJ2-5, with 7 positions matching TRBD1. V lost 6 bases, J lost 3 bases, and 10 bases stayed unmatched. Germline V CDR1 and CDR2: SNHLY, FYNNEI. CDR3 length: 15 amino acids. Here the CDR3 DNA reads TGTGCCAGCAGACGACAGGGTGAGAGAGAAGAGACCCAGTACTTC. Translated: CASRRQGEREETQYF.

V usage is TRBV5-1 and J usage is TRBJ2-1; D not certain. The V end lost 1 base, the J end lost 0 bases, and 5 bases lay between the germline ends. The CDR3 is 14 residues long. Per the germline V gene, CDR1 is SGHRS and CDR2 is YFSETQ. The CDR3 reads CASSLFSSYNEQFF. The CDR3 DNA follows: TGCGCCAGCAGCTTGTTCTCCTCCTACAATGAGCAGTTCTTC. The whole variable domain, filled in from reference TRBV5-1 and TRBJ2-1, reads KAGVTQTPRYLIKTRGQQVTLSCSPISGHRSVSWYQQTPGQGLQFLFEYFSETQRNKGNFPGRFSGRQFSNSRSEMNVSTLELGDSALYLCASSLFSSYNEQFFGPGTRLTVL.

This clone has a handful of counts. V and J are TRBV6-4 and TRBJ2-7, with D possibly TRBD1 on 5 matching bases. The V gene lost 0 bases and the J gene lost 0 bases, with 12 bases spanning the gap. The CDR3 contains 16 residues. Germline CDR1 is MRHNA and CDR2 is SNTAGT. CDR3 sequence (DNA): TGTGCCAGCAGTGACTCTGGCAGGGCTCTCTCCTACGAGCAGTACTTC. It yields the protein CASSDSGRALSYEQYF.

The rearrangement links TRBV29-1 to TRBJ2-3; the D is unclear. The CDR3 covers 12 residues. With 5 bases removed from V and 3 bases from J, the gap between germline ends came to 9 bases. CDR1 and CDR2 from the germline V gene are SQVTM and ANQGSEA. This chain's CDR3 is CSVRPDTDTQYF. The CDR3 DNA sequence: TGCAGCGTTCGTCCAGATACAGATACGCAGTATTTT.

The chain employs TRBV7-2 and TRBJ1-3, with D unresolved. Germline V CDR1 and CDR2: SGHTA, FQGNSA. The CDR3 runs 15 residues. V lost 2 bases and J 5 bases, leaving 13 bases between the germline ends. The DNA for the CDR3 is TGTGCCAGCAGCTTATCCAGGATGGGCAGAAACACCATATATTTT. Protein product: CASSLSRMGRNTIYF.

The rearrangement joins TRBV19 to TRBJ1-4; D is possibly TRBD1 (5 bases). Germline V gene sequence: CDR1 LNHDA, CDR2 SQIVND (reference sequence). The V and J ends lost 5 bases and 8 bases respectively, with 15 bases between them. The CDR3 consists of 14 residues. The DNA of the CDR3 is TGTGCCAGTAGTGGGGGGAGAGGTTCGGAAAAACTGTTTTTT. Amino acid sequence: CASSGGRGSEKLFF.

The V call is TRBV21-1, the J call TRBJ2-5; the table's D call of TRBD1 was not tested on the DNA. TRBV21-1 is reported as a pseudogene. CDR3 length: 13 residues. The CDR3 sequence: CASSKTGWETQYF. CDR3 bases: TGTGCCAGCAGCAAAACAGGGTGGGAGACCCAGTACTTC.

This clone was observed a handful of times. This chain uses TRBV19 with TRBJ1-2, with D possibly being TRBD1 (5 bases). V gave up 6 bases and J gave up 2 bases, with 19 bases separating them. There are 16 residues in the CDR3. Germline assignment: CDR1 LNHDA and CDR2 SQIVND (reference sequence). The chain's CDR3 is CASRGVAASLNYGYTF. The CDR3 nucleotides read TGTGCCAGTAGGGGGGTAGCGGCCTCCTTAAACTATGGCTACACCTTC.

This chain uses TRBV21-1 with TRBJ2-7; the table calls TRBD1, which could not be checked here. TRBV21-1 is flagged as a pseudogene. The CDR3 runs to 14 residues. The CDR3 DNA sequence: TGTGCCAGCAGTTCGACAGGCCGGCCCTACGAGCAGTACTTC. This gives the protein CASSSTGRPYEQYF.

The sample holds a few counts of this clone. This chain joins TRBV5-6 and TRBJ2-2, with 9 bases aligning to TRBD1. This CDR3 contains 15 residues. V lost 4 bases, J lost 4 bases, and 5 bases stayed unmatched. Germline V gene lookup returns CDR1 SGHDT and CDR2 YYEEEE. CDR3 sequence (DNA): TGTGCCAGCAGCCCCGGGACAGGGATCACCGGGGAGCTGTTTTTT. Amino acids: CASSPGTGITGELFF. Based on the CDR3 plus reference TRBV5-6 and TRBJ2-2, the full variable domain is DAGVTQSPTHLIKTRGQQVTLRCSPKSGHDTVSWYQQALGQGPQFIFQYYEEEERQRGNFPDRFSGHQFPNYSSELNVNALLLGDSALYLCASSPGTGITGELFFGEGSRLTVL.

Only a few counts were recorded for this clone. The chain has TRBV2 and TRBJ2-7, with 7 nucleotides matching TRBD1. Trimming cost V 7 bases and J 2 bases; bases outside gene matches: 11. Germline V gives CDR1 SNHLY, CDR2 FYNNEI. The CDR3 runs 15 residues. CDR3 loop: CASKGLRGLAYEQYF. The CDR3 region has the DNA TGTGCCAGCAAGGGTTTGAGGGGGCTAGCCTACGAGCAGTACTTC.